These 19 T cell receptor beta chains share one sample of origin, sequenced in a study of CD8+CD57+ T cells in acquired aplastic anemia. The study profiled TCR beta VDJ and CDR3 using genomic DNA as template. TCRdb reanalysed the reads using MiXCR and keeps one entry per CDR3 protein. The profile shows about 210,000 distinct CDR3 sequences, approximately 57% of them singletons. The specimen sequenced was sorted CD4+, CD8+, or CD8+CD57+ T cells (not recorded which) from PBMCs. Receptor source: a human donor in good health.

The chain is built from TRBV19 and TRBJ2-7, with D maybe TRBD1 (5 bases). Per germline, CDR1 LNHDA and CDR2 SQIVND (reference sequence). This CDR3 comprises 14 residues. V gave up 7 bases and J gave up 2 bases, with 15 bases separating them. The CDR3 spells CASTVGPGPYEQYF. The CDR3 DNA follows: TGTGCCAGTACGGTAGGTCCAGGGCCCTACGAGCAGTACTTC. Together with reference TRBV19 and TRBJ2-7, the CDR3 gives the full variable domain: DGGITQSPKYLFRKEGQNVTLSCEQNLNHDAMYWYRQDPGQGLRLIYYSQIVNDFQKGDIAEGYSVSREKKESFPLTVTSAQKNPTAFYLCASTVGPGPYEQYFGPGTRLTVT.

The chain is built from TRBV7-2 and TRBJ1-2, with D tentatively TRBD1 (6 bases). This CDR3 spans 16 amino acids. Trimming took off 5 bases at V and 4 bases at J, with 20 bases between the two ends. Germline V gene data show CDR1 as SGHTA and CDR2 as FQGNSA. The CDR3 is CASSPEGGAAGYGYTF. For the CDR3, the DNA is TGTGCCAGCAGCCCAGAGGGGGGGGCAGCTGGCTATGGCTACACCTTC.

The chain couples TRBV5-4 to TRBJ1-5; the D gene is possibly TRBD1 (6 bases). V gave up 0 bases and J gave up 5 bases, with 9 bases separating them. The CDR3 is made up of 14 amino acids. CDR1 and CDR2 from the germline V gene are SGHNT and YYREEE (reference sequence). The CDR3 here is CASSLAGVDQPQHF. As DNA, the CDR3 is TGTGCCAGCAGCTTGGCAGGGGTGGATCAGCCCCAGCATTTT.

The CDR3 sequence is CASSQIRGGYEQYF. The CDR3 coding sequence is TGCGCCAGCAGCCAAATCAGGGGAGGCTACGAGCAGTACTTC. The chain recombines TRBV4-1 with TRBJ2-7; D may correspond to TRBD1 or TRBD2 (6 bases each). This CDR3 has 14 amino acids. Germline assignment: CDR1 MGHRA and CDR2 YSYEKL. V was pared by 2 bases and J by 3 bases, with 11 bases between.

This clonotype has just a few counts. J is TRBJ2-7 and V is TRBV5-6, with D possibly TRBD1 on 5 matching bases. The V and J ends lost 1 base and 5 bases respectively, with 10 bases between them. The V gene's germline CDR1 is SGHDT and CDR2 YYEEEE. The CDR3 extends over 13 amino acids. The CDR3 nucleotides are TGTGCCAGCAGCTTGACAGGTTTGGACGAGCAGTACTTC. This translates into CASSLTGLDEQYF. The complete variable domain, with remaining parts taken from reference TRBV5-6 and TRBJ2-7, reads DAGVTQSPTHLIKTRGQQVTLRCSPKSGHDTVSWYQQALGQGPQFIFQYYEEEERQRGNFPDRFSGHQFPNYSSELNVNALLLGDSALYLCASSLTGLDEQYFGPGTRLTVT.

This clonotype was seen only a few times. The CDR3 here is CSAMTGSGIEQYF. The CDR3 region has the DNA TGCAGTGCTATGACGGGGAGCGGGATCGAGCAGTACTTC. V usage is TRBV20-1 and J usage is TRBJ2-7; 7 bases line up with TRBD2. The germline V gene encodes CDR1 DFQATT and CDR2 SNEGSKA (reference sequence). The CDR3 has 13 amino acids. V trimming: 4 bases; J trimming: 6 bases; junction bases outside the gene matches: 9.

This chain joins TRBV27 and TRBJ1-5; D is ambiguous. The CDR3 has 15 amino acids. The V end was cut by 1 base, the J end by 0 bases, with 7 bases between. From germline, CDR1 is MNHEY and CDR2 SMNVEV (reference sequence). CDR3 in amino acids: CASSLFGSSNQPQHF. CDR3 coding DNA: TGTGCCAGCAGTTTATTTGGGTCTAGCAATCAGCCCCAGCATTTT.

This clonotype came up many times. The chain is built from TRBV5-4 and TRBJ2-1, with 9 bases matching TRBD2. Germline loops: CDR1 SGHNT, CDR2 YYREEE (reference sequence). The CDR3 is 15 amino acids. The V gene end was trimmed by 4 bases and the J gene end by 7 bases; junction bases not matched to a gene: 9. The CDR3 DNA reads TGTGCCAGCAGCACGGGACTAGCTACGGAGAATGAGCAGTTCTTC. This codes for CASSTGLATENEQFF.

This clonotype has just a few counts. The chain uses TRBV20-1 and TRBJ2-7; 8 bases agree with TRBD1. Germline-derived CDR1 and CDR2 are DFQATT and SNEGSKA (reference sequence). Unmatched junction bases numbered 1, after V lost 2 bases and J lost 1 base. This CDR3 spans 13 amino acids. DNA of the CDR3: TGCAGTGCTAGAAGGACAGGGTCCTACGAGCAGTACTTC. Translating gives CSARRTGSYEQYF.

The V call is TRBV29-1, the J call TRBJ2-7; 8 bases are shared with TRBD2. This CDR3 region has 15 residues. Germline assignment: CDR1 SQVTM and CDR2 ANQGSEA. Losses at the gene ends were 4 bases for V and 0 bases for J; bases not matched to a gene: 8. The CDR3 bases are TGCAGCGTTGCGGGAGGGGTACAGAGCTCCTACGAGCAGTACTTC. Translating it yields CSVAGGVQSSYEQYF.

This clonotype was counted once. The chain has TRBV4-1 and TRBJ2-7; maybe TRBD2 (6 bases). The CDR3 is made up of 16 amino acids. Germline V gene lookup returns CDR1 MGHRA and CDR2 YSYEKL. Trimming left V 2 bases short and J 4 bases short, with 18 bases between. CDR3 sequence (DNA): TGCGCCAGCAGCCAAATGGGAGGATTGGGTAGTTACGAGCAGTACTTC. This encodes CASSQMGGLGSYEQYF.

V is TRBV29-1 and J is TRBJ2-7, with no clear D. CDR1 and CDR2 from the germline V gene are SQVTM and ANQGSEA. The CDR3 consists of 12 residues. Between the trimmed V and J ends, which lost 3 bases and 2 bases, there was a span of 8 bases. CDR3 sequence: CSVENTAYEQYF. The CDR3, as DNA: TGCAGCGTTGAGAACACGGCCTACGAGCAGTACTTC.

The genes are TRBV29-1 and TRBJ2-1; weak D call: TRBD2 (7 bases). Looked up from germline, CDR1 is SQVTM and CDR2 is ANQGSEA. The V and J ends lost 6 bases and 6 bases respectively, with 15 bases between them. This CDR3 spans 13 amino acids. The CDR3, as DNA: TGCAGCGTAGACGGGGGGCCTGGCAATGAGCAGTTCTTC. This translates into CSVDGGPGNEQFF.

This chain connects TRBV15 to TRBJ2-7; D ambiguous. The CDR3 is made up of 14 amino acids. V gave up 4 bases and J gave up 2 bases, with 12 bases separating them. Germline V gene data show CDR1 as LNHNV and CDR2 as YYDKDF (reference sequence). Here the CDR3 DNA reads TGTGCCACCAGCATCCAATCAGGAGCCTACGAGCAGTACTTC. Its protein product is CATSIQSGAYEQYF.

The chain recombines TRBV10-3 with TRBJ1-5; D is possibly TRBD1 (5 bases). Trimming pared 3 bases from V and 3 bases from J, leaving 12 bases between. The germline V gene encodes CDR1 ENHRY and CDR2 SYGVKD. This CDR3 contains 15 residues. Written as DNA, the CDR3 is TGTGCCATCAGTGACCACGGGGGGATCAATCAGCCCCAGCATTTT. This encodes CAISDHGGINQPQHF.

As for this clonotype: A read error may be the cause here, since a much bigger clone is one base away. The chain links TRBV27 to TRBJ2-1, with a possible D match to TRBD1 (5 bases). Germline V gene sequence: CDR1 MNHEY, CDR2 SMNVEV (reference sequence). V dropped 0 bases and J dropped 6 bases, with 9 bases sitting between them. This CDR3 is 14 amino acids long. CDR3 residues: CASSLSGLSNEQFF. The CDR3, as DNA: TGTGCCAGCAGTTTATCGGGGCTGAGCAATGAGCAGTTCTTC.

V is TRBV4-1 and J is TRBJ1-5; tentatively, D is TRBD1 (6 bases). CDR1 is MGHRA and CDR2 is YSYEKL in the germline V gene. V lost 4 bases, J lost 14 bases, and 27 bases lay in between. CDR3 size: 16 residues. DNA for the CDR3: TGCGCCAGCAGCCCCCGGGGTACGGGGGGGCTAACCTACGAGCATTTT. It is translated as CASSPRGTGGLTYEHF.

The chain uses TRBV20-1 and TRBJ2-1; TRBD2 matches at 15 bases. Germline CDR1 is DFQATT and CDR2 is SNEGSKA (reference sequence). Unmatched junction bases numbered 0, after V lost 1 base and J lost 2 bases. This CDR3 is 16 amino acids long. The CDR3 loop reads CSARGTSGRAYNEQFF. Written as DNA, the CDR3 is TGCAGTGCTAGAGGGACTAGCGGGAGGGCCTACAATGAGCAGTTCTTC.

Comment on this clonotype: Germline and junction disagree at one end, which may indicate a read error. The rearrangement uses TRBV9 and TRBJ2-3; D may be TRBD1 (5 bases). The CDR3 totals 15 residues. CDR1 is SGDLS and CDR2 is YYNGEE in the germline V gene. DNA of the CDR3: TGTGCCAGCAGCCAAGAGCCAGGGTCGGCAGATGCGCAGTATTTT. Translation gives CASSQEPGSADAQYF.